This passage covers 14 T cell receptor beta chains from one sample sequenced in a study of blood T cell repertoires in COVID-19. TCRdb's copy holds only in-frame clones and misses some; the assay was immunoSEQ multiplex PCR. The repertoire consists of 200,000 to 250,000 clones, with about 80% occurring once and the leading ten covering over 1.5%. Sequencing used peripheral blood. The receptors were sampled from an elderly woman with acute or convalescent COVID-19.

The rearrangement joins TRBV28 to TRBJ2-3; D perhaps matches TRBD2 (6 bases). V was shortened by 1 base and J by 5 bases, with 7 bases between the two germline ends. This CDR3 spans 13 amino acids. CDR1 is MDHEN, CDR2 SYDVKM, per germline. The CDR3 region is CASSLSGRDTQYF. CDR3 bases: TGTGCCAGCAGTTTATCCGGGAGAGATACGCAGTATTTT.

The J gene is TRBJ2-7, the V gene TRBV5-1, with D possibly matching TRBD1 (6 bases). Germline assignment: CDR1 SGHRS and CDR2 YFSETQ. The CDR3 is made up of 14 amino acids. V was pared by 4 bases and J by 0 bases, with 11 bases between. The CDR3 DNA reads TGCGCCAGCAGCAGGGCAGGGGACTCCTACGAGCAGTACTTC. Translated: CASSRAGDSYEQYF.

This clone was recorded once. The rearrangement joins TRBV5-1 to TRBJ1-2; 7 bases fit TRBD1. Looked up from germline, CDR1 is SGHRS and CDR2 is YFSETQ. The CDR3 covers 14 residues. V shed 0 bases and J 6 bases; nucleotides not matched to a gene: 5. CDR3 coding DNA: TGCGCCAGCAGCTTGGCAGGGGGAGGTGATGGCTACACCTTC. Translated: CASSLAGGGDGYTF. The full variable domain, rest sourced from reference TRBV5-1 and TRBJ1-2, is KAGVTQTPRYLIKTRGQQVTLSCSPISGHRSVSWYQQTPGQGLQFLFEYFSETQRNKGNFPGRFSGRQFSNSRSEMNVSTLELGDSALYLCASSLAGGGDGYTFGSGTRLTVV.

The table lists this clone with a count of one. The chain couples TRBV7-2 to TRBJ2-5, with 7 nucleotides matching TRBD2. Germline assignment: CDR1 SGHTA and CDR2 FQGNSA. The CDR3 runs 16 residues. V was clipped by 0 bases and J by 0 bases; unmatched bases: 4. The DNA of the CDR3 is TGTGCCAGCAGCTTAGCGGGGGGGAGGTACCAAGAGACCCAGTACTTC. Encoded protein: CASSLAGGRYQETQYF.

V usage is TRBV5-1 and J usage is TRBJ2-2, with 9 bases aligning to TRBD2. Germline CDR1 is SGHRS and CDR2 is YFSETQ. The V gene end was trimmed by 6 bases and the J gene end by 4 bases; junction bases not matched to a gene: 13. The CDR3 runs to 17 residues. CDR3 protein: CASKLIAGDSSTGELFF. The CDR3 DNA follows: TGCGCCAGCAAATTGATAGCGGGGGACTCGAGCACCGGGGAGCTGTTTTTT.

CDR3 DNA sequence: TGCAGCGCCTGGACAAACTATAACACTGAAGCTTTCTTT. Protein sequence: CSAWTNYNTEAFF. J is TRBJ1-1 and V is TRBV29-1; TRBD1 is a possible D gene (5 bases). V was shortened by 7 bases and J by 2 bases, with 14 bases between the two germline ends. This CDR3 comprises 13 residues. Germline CDR1 is SQVTM and CDR2 is ANQGSEA.

The gene calls are TRBV7-3 and TRBJ2-1, with 10 bases matching TRBD2. The CDR3 extends over 16 amino acids. Trimming took 4 bases from V and 0 from J; bases not matched to a gene: 3. In germline, CDR1 is SGHTA, CDR2 FQGTGA. CDR3 in amino acids: CASSSLAGSSYNEQFF. The CDR3 DNA reads as TGTGCCAGCAGCTCACTAGCGGGAAGCTCCTACAATGAGCAGTTCTTC.

In DNA, the CDR3 is TGTGCCAGCAGCCAAGGGACAGGGGGGCAATTGGAGCAGTACTTC. This sequence encodes CASSQGTGGQLEQYF. V is TRBV5-6 and J is TRBJ2-7; 11 bases fit TRBD1. The V gene end was trimmed by 4 bases and the J gene end by 7 bases; junction bases not matched to a gene: 10. The CDR3 spans 15 residues. Per the germline V gene, CDR1 is SGHDT and CDR2 is YYEEEE.

The chain uses TRBV9 and TRBJ2-7; tentative D call: TRBD1 (6 bases). This CDR3 has 15 amino acids. The germline V gene encodes CDR1 SGDLS and CDR2 YYNGEE. V lost 0 bases and J lost 3, with 13 bases in between. The DNA of the CDR3 is TGTGCCAGCAGCGTAGCTCAGGGGCCCAACTACGAGCAGTACTTC. Translation gives CASSVAQGPNYEQYF. The full variable domain, completed using reference TRBV9 and TRBJ2-7, is DSGVTQTPKHLITATGQRVTLRCSPRSGDLSVYWYQQSLDQGLQFLIQYYNGEERAKGNILERFSAQQFPDLHSELNLSSLELGDSALYFCASSVAQGPNYEQYFGPGTRLTVT.

The V gene is TRBV4-3, the J gene TRBJ2-3; tentative D call: TRBD2 (5 bases). Germline CDR1 and CDR2: LGHNA and YSLEER. The CDR3 contains 18 residues. V lost 4 bases and J lost 0, with 20 bases in between. The CDR3 is CASSPSTGVPTSTDTQYF. DNA for the CDR3: TGCGCCAGCAGCCCCTCTACCGGGGTCCCTACTAGCACAGATACGCAGTATTTT.

V and J are TRBV27 and TRBJ2-5; 16 bases line up with TRBD2. V trimming: 6 bases; J trimming: 0 bases; junction bases outside the gene matches: 7. Germline V gene sequence: CDR1 MNHEY, CDR2 SMNVEV (reference sequence). This CDR3 comprises 18 residues. For the CDR3, the DNA is TGTGCCAGCAGCTCGGGACTAGCGGGAGGGCCAAACCAAGAGACCCAGTACTTC. Amino acid sequence: CASSSGLAGGPNQETQYF.

The V gene is TRBV6-5, the J gene TRBJ2-1; TRBD2 matches 7 bases. The CDR3 contains 12 residues. V lost 0 bases and J lost 13; bases outside the gene matches: 3. Germline assignment: CDR1 MNHEY and CDR2 SVGAGI. The CDR3 region has the DNA TGTGCCAGCAGTTACTCGAAGCGGGACCAGTTCTTC. It specifies CASSYSKRDQFF.

The chain couples TRBV7-8 to TRBJ1-2; 9 nucleotides agree with TRBD1. V trimming: 5 bases; J trimming: 2 bases; junction bases outside the gene matches: 12. CDR3 size: 17 residues. Per germline, CDR1 SGHVS and CDR2 FQNEAQ. CDR3 sequence (DNA): TGTGCCAGCAGCCGAGCGGAACGGACAGGGGAAAACTATGGCTACACCTTC. It encodes CASSRAERTGENYGYTF.

The J gene is TRBJ2-6, the V gene TRBV28; D is undetermined. Trimming cost V 1 base and J 2 bases, with 9 bases left between them. CDR1 MDHEN and CDR2 SYDVKM come from the germline V gene. The CDR3 is made up of 16 amino acids. In nucleotides, the CDR3 is TGTGCCAGCAGTTTATTTAGAAGAGCTGGGGCCAACGTCCTGACTTTC. As protein: CASSLFRRAGANVLTF.